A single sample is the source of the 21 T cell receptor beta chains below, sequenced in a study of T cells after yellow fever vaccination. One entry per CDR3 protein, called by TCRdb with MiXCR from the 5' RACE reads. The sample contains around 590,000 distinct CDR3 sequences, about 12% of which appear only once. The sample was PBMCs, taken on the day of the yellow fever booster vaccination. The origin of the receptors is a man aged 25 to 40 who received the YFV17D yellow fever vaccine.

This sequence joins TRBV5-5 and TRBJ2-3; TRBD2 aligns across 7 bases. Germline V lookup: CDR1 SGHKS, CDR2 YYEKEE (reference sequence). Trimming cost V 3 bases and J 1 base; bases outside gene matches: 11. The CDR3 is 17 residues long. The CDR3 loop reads CASSSPSGGKGTDTQYF. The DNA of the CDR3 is TGTGCCAGCAGCTCGCCTTCCGGGGGGAAGGGCACAGATACGCAGTATTTT.

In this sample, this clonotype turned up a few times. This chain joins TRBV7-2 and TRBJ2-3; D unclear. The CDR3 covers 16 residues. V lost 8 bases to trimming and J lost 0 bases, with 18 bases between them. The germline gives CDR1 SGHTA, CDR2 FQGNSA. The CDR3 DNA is TGTGCCAGCGCTCAAGGTCCCTACCCTAGCACAGATACGCAGTATTTT. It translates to CASAQGPYPSTDTQYF.

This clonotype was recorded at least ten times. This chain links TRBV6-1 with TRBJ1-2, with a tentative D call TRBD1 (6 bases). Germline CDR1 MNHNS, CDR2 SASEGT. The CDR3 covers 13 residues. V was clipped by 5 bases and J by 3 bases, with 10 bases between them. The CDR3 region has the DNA TGTGCCAGCAGTCCCGGGGGCCACTATGGCTACACCTTC. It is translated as CASSPGGHYGYTF.

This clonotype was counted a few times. CDR3 amino acids: CSARWRDSSYNSPLHF. Written as DNA, the CDR3 is TGCAGTGCTAGATGGCGGGATAGCTCCTATAATTCACCCCTCCACTTT. V is TRBV20-1 and J is TRBJ1-6, with D uncertain. From germline, CDR1 is DFQATT and CDR2 SNEGSKA (reference sequence). The CDR3 contains 16 residues. With 2 bases removed from V and 0 bases from J, the gap between germline ends came to 11 bases.

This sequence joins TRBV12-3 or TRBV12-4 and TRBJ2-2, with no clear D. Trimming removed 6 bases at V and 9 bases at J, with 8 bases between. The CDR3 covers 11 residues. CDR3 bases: TGTGCCAGCAGCGGGCTGAGGGAGCTGTTTTTT. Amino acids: CASSGLRELFF.

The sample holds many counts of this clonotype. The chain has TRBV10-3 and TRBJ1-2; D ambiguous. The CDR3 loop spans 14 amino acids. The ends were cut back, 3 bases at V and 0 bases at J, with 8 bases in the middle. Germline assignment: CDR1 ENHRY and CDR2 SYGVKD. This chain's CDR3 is CAISDSFANYGYTF. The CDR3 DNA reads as TGTGCCATCAGTGACAGTTTCGCTAACTATGGCTACACCTTC.

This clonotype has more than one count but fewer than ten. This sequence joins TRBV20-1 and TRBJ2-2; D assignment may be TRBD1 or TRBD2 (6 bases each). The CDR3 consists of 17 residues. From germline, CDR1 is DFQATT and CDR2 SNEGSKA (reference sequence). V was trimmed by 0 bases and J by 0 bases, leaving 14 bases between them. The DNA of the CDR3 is TGCAGTGCTAGAGATCTTAAGGGGGGTGCGAACACCGGGGAGCTGTTTTTT. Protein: CSARDLKGGANTGELFF.

CDR3 in amino acids: CASSPPPGRLAYEQYF. The CDR3 DNA follows: TGTGCCAGCAGCCCACCCCCGGGCCGACTTGCCTACGAGCAGTACTTC. The chain couples TRBV7-9 to TRBJ2-7; D unclear. The CDR3 loop spans 16 amino acids. Trimming took off 5 bases at V and 2 bases at J, with 19 bases between the two ends. Germline values: CDR1 SEHNR, CDR2 FQNEAQ (reference sequence).

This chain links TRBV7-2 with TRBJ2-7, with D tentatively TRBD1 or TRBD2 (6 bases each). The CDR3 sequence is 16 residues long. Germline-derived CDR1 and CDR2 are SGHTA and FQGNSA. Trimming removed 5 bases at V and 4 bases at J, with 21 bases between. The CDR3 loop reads CASSLGGAGAGYEQYF. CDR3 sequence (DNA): TGTGCCAGCAGCCTAGGTGGGGCAGGGGCGGGGTACGAGCAGTACTTC. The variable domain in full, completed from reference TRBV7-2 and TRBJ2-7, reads GAGVSQSPSNKVTEKGKDVELRCDPISGHTALYWYRQSLGQGLEFLIYFQGNSAPDKSGLPSDRFSAERTGGSVSTLTIQRTQQEDSAVYLCASSLGGAGAGYEQYFGPGTRLTVT.

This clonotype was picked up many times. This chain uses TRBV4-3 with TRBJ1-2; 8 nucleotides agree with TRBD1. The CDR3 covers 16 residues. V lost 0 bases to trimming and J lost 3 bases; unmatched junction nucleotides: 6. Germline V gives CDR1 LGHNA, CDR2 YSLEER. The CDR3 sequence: CASSQDRQGFYYGYTF. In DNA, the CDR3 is TGCGCCAGCAGCCAAGATCGACAGGGGTTTTACTATGGCTACACCTTC.

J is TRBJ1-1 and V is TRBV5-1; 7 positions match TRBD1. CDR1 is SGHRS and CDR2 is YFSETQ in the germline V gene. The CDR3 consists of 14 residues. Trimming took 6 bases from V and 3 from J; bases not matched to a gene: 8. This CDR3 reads CASNTGAGDTEAFF. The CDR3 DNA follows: TGCGCCAGCAATACAGGGGCGGGGGACACTGAAGCTTTCTTT.

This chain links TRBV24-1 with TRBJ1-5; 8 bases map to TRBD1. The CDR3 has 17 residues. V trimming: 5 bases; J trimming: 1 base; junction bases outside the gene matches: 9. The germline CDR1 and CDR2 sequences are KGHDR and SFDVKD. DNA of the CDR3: TGTGCCACCAGTGCCTTGGGGGACAGGTGGAGCAATCAGCCCCAGCATTTT. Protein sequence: CATSALGDRWSNQPQHF.

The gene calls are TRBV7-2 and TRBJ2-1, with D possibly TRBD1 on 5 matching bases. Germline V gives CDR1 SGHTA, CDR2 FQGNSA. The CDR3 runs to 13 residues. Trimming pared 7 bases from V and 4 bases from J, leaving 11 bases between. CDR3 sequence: CASTQGGYNEQFF. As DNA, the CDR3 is TGTGCCAGCACCCAGGGTGGTTACAATGAGCAGTTCTTC.

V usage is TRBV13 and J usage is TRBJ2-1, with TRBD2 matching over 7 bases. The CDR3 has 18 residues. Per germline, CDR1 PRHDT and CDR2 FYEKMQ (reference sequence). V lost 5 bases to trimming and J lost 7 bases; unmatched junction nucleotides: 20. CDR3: CASSHSGLPGPPLNEQFF. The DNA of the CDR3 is TGTGCCAGCAGCCATAGCGGGTTACCGGGCCCCCCCTTAAATGAGCAGTTCTTC.

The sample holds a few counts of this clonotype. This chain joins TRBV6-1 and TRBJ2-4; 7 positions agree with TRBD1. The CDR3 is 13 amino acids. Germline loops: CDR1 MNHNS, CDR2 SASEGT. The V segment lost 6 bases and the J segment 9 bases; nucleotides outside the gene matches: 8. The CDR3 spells CASRPQGTTIQYF. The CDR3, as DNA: TGTGCCAGCAGACCACAGGGGACGACCATTCAGTACTTC.

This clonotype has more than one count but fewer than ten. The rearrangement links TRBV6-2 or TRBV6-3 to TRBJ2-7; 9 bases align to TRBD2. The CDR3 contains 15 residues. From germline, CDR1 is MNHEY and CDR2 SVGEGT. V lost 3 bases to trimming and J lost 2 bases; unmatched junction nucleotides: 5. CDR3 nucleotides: TGTGCCAGCAGTTATAAGGCGGGAGGGCCCTACGAGCAGTACTTC. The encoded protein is CASSYKAGGPYEQYF.

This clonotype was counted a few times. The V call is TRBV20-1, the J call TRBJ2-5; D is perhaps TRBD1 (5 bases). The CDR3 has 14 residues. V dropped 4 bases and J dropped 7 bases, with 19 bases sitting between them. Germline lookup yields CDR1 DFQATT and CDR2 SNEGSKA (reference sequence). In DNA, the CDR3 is TGCAGTGCTAACCCGGCAAGGGTAGGGGTGACCCAGTACTTC. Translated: CSANPARVGVTQYF.

In nucleotides, the CDR3 is TGTGCCAGCAGGGGGACTAGCGGCCCCTCCTACGAGCAGTACTTC. It specifies CASRGTSGPSYEQYF. The chain combines TRBV12-3 or TRBV12-4 with TRBJ2-7; 11 nucleotides agree with TRBD2. The CDR3 spans 15 residues. V shed 6 bases, J shed 0 bases, and the junction held 4 bases outside the gene matches.

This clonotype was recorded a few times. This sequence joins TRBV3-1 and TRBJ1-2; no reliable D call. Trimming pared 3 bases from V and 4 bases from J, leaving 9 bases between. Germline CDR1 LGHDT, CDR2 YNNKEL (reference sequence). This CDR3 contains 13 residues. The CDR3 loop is CASSQRGGYGYTF. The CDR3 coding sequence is TGTGCCAGCAGCCAGAGAGGTGGCTATGGCTACACCTTC. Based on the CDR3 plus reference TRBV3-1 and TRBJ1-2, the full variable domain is DTAVSQTPKYLVTQMGNDKSIKCEQNLGHDTMYWYKQDSKKFLKIMFSYNNKELIINETVPNRFSPKSPDKAHLNLHINSLELGDSAVYFCASSQRGGYGYTFGSGTRLTVV.

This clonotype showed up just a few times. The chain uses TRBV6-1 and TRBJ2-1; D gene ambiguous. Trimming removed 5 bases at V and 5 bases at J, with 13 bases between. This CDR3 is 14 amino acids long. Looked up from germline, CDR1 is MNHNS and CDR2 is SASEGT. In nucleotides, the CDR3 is TGTGCCAGCAGTAAGCCGCCTGCCAACAATGAGCAGTTCTTC. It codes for CASSKPPANNEQFF.

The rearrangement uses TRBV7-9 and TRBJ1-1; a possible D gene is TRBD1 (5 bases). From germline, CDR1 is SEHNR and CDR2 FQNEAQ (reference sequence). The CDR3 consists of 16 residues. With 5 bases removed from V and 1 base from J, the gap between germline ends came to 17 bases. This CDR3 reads CASSPGRAVANTEAFF. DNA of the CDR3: TGTGCCAGCAGCCCGGGGCGGGCGGTCGCGAACACTGAAGCTTTCTTT.